The T cell receptor (beta chain) under discussion was sequenced for a study of regulatory T cells in long-lasting Graves disease. Overall study: Prior antithyroid drug treatment in newly diagnosed Graves' patients lasted under 3 months.

Time point here: newly diagnosed GD, antithyroid drugs for less than 3 months. The TCR library was made from RNA that had been extracted from PBMCs in TRIzol. The germline V and J ends were trimmed by 4 bases and 9 bases, with 13 bases remaining between them. Germline CDR1 is SNHLY and CDR2 is FYNNEI. The CDR3 has 13 residues. Overall study results and limits: The sample size was small, and this may have reduced accuracy.

Library construction for TCR beta used iRepertoire HTBI primers and Arm-PCR of CDR3 regions. TCRdb reprocessed the multiplex PCR reads with MiXCR, giving one entry per CDR3 protein. Here the sample spans around 400,000 distinct CDR3 sequences, about 16% being singletons. This clonotype occurred many times. Its antigen remains unidentified. The source material was peripheral blood mononuclear cells (PBMCs), sampled at new diagnosis, from a patient treated with antithyroid drugs. The chain links TRBV2 to TRBJ1-5; no firm D call. This sequence originates from a female donor with Graves disease. DNA of the CDR3: TGTGCCAGCAGTGTAACCGCAACGGGGCCCCAGCATTTT. Its protein product is CASSVTATGPQHF. The whole variable domain, filled in from reference TRBV2 and TRBJ1-5, reads EPEVTQTPSHQVTQMGQEVILRCVPISNHLYFYWYRQILGQKVEFLVSFYNNEISEKSEIFDDQFSVERPDGSNFTLKIRSTKLEDSAMYFCASSVTATGPQHFGDGTRLSIL.